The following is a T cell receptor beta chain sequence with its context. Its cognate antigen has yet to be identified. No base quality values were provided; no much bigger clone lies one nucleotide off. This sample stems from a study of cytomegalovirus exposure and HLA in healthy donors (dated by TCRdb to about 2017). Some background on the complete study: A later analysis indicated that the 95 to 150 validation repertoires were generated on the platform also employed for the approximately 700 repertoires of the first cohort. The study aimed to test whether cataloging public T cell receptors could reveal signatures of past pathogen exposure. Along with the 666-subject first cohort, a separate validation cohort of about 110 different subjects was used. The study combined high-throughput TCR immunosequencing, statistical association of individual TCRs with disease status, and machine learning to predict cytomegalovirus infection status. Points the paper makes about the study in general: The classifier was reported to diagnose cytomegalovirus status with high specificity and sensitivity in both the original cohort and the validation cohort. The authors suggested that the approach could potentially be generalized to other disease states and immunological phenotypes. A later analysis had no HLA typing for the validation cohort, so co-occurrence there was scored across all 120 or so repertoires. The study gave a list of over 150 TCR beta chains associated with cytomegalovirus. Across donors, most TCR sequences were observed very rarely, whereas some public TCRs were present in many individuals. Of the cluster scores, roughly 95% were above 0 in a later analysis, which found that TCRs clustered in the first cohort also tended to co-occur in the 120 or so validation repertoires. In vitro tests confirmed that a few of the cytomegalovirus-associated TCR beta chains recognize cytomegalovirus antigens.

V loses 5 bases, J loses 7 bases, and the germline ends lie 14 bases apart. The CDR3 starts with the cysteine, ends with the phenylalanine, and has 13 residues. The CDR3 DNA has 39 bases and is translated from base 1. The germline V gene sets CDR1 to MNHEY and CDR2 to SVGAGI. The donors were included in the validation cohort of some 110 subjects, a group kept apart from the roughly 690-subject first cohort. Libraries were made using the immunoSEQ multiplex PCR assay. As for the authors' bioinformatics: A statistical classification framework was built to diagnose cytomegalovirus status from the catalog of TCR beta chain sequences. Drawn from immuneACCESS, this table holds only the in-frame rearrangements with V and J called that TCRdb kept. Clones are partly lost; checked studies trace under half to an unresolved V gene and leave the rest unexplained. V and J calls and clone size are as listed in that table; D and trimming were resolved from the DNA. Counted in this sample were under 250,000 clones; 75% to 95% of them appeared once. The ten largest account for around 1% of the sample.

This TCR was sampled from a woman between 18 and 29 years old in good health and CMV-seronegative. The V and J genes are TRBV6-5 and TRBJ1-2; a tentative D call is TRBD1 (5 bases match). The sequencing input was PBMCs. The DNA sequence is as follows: TGTGCCAGCAGTAGGGGCGGGGGGAGTGGCTACACCTTC. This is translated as CASSRGGGSGYTF.